This T cell receptor (beta chain) was documented in a study of cytomegalovirus exposure and HLA in healthy donors. Points on this clone: The antigen remains undetermined.

The germline V gene has CDR1 SNHLY and CDR2 FYNNEI. Losses at the gene ends were 3 bases for V and 8 bases for J; bases not matched to a gene: 2. CDR3 length: 14 amino acids. Primers for the PCR totalled 60 Vbeta and 13 Jbeta. Produced via immunoSEQ multiplex PCR; TCRdb's table is partial and in-frame only. Of 55,000 to 70,000 clones listed, about 74% are singletons. Findings of the study overall: In an earlier analysis, in some 540 donors, most V segments appeared productive either ~87% or ~30% of the time. Later analysis indicated greater clonal expansion among HLA-associated TCR beta chains than among equally common other chains. Listed as cytomegalovirus-associated were over 150 TCR beta chains. Analysis performed later found approximately 17,000 TCR beta sequences associated with HLA alleles at 0.05 false discovery rate.

This sequence was found in a woman aged 55-69 years in good health and CMV-seropositive. This chain connects TRBV2 to TRBJ2-4; 12 bases match TRBD2. The sequencing input was PBMCs. The CDR3 protein is CASSDTSGGYIQYF. The CDR3 DNA is TGTGCCAGCAGTGATACTAGCGGGGGGTACATTCAGTACTTC.